This T cell receptor beta chain was captured in a study of cytomegalovirus exposure and HLA in healthy donors. At the level of the study: A subsequent analysis stated that the 100 to 150 validation repertoires were run on the same platform as the approximately 710 first-cohort repertoires. Study-wide results and caveats: Later, an analysis found that TCR clusters from the first cohort tended to co-occur in the 90 to 150 validation repertoires.

Assay used: immunoSEQ multiplex PCR; TCRdb lists only in-frame clones, some missing. Of roughly 200,000 clones in the sample, approximately 86% were seen once. With respect to this clone: Its antigen is not known.

Germline-derived CDR1 and CDR2 are SGHTA and FQGNSA. V dropped 5 bases and J dropped 8; count of bases not matched to a gene: 10. CDR3 length equals 14 residues. The chain joins TRBV7-2 to TRBJ1-2, with 8 bases that match TRBD1. This TCR was recovered from a man aged 30 to 39 in good health and CMV-seropositive. Sequenced: PBMCs. The CDR3 DNA reads as TGTGCCAGCAGCCCTGACAGGGGTAATAGCGGCTACACCTTC. Protein: CASSPDRGNSGYTF.